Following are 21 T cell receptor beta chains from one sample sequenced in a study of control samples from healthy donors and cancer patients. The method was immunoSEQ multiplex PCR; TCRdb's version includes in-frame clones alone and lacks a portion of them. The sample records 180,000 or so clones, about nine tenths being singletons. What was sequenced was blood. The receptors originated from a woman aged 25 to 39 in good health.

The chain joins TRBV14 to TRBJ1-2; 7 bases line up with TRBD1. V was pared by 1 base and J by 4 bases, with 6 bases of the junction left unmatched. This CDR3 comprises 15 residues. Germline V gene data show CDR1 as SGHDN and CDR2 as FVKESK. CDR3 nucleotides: TGTGCCAGCAGCCAAGCGGACAGGACCTCCTATGGCTACACCTTC. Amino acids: CASSQADRTSYGYTF.

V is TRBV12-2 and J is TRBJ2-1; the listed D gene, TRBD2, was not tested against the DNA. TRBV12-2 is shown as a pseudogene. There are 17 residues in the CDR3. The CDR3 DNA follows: TGTGCAAGTCGCTTAGCTGTGACTAGCGGACCGTACAATGAGCAGTTCTTC. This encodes CASRLAVTSGPYNEQFF.

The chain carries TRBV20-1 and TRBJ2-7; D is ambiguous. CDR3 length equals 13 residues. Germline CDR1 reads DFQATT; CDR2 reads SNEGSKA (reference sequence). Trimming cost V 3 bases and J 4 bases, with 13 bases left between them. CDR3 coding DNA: TGCAGTGCTAGTTCTCGGATTAATTACGAGCAGTACTTC. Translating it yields CSASSRINYEQYF.

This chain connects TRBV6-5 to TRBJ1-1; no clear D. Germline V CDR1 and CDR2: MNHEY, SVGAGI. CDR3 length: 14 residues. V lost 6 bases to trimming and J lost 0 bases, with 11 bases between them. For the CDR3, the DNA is TGTGCCAGCAGGGACCTCACGGTGAACACTGAAGCTTTCTTT. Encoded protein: CASRDLTVNTEAFF.

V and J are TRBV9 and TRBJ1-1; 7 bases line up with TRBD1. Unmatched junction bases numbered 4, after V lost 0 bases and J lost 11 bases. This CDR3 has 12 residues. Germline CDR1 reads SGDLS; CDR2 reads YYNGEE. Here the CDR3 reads CASSVGDRAAFF. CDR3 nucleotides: TGTGCCAGCAGCGTAGGAGACAGGGCCGCTTTCTTT.

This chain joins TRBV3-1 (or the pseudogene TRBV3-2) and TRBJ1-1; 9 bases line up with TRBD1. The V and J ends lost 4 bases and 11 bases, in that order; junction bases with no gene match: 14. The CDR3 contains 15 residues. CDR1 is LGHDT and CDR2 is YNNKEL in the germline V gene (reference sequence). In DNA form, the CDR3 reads TGTGCCAGCAGCCTGGACAGGGGCGCGGGTGGTATCGCTTTCTTT. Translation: CASSLDRGAGGIAFF.

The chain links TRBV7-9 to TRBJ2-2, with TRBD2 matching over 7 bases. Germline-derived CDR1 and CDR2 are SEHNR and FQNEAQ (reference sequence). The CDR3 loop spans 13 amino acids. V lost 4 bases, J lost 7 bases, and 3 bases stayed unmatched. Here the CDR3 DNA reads TGTGCCAGCAGCTCCACTAGCGTCGGGGAGCTGTTTTTT. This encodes CASSSTSVGELFF.

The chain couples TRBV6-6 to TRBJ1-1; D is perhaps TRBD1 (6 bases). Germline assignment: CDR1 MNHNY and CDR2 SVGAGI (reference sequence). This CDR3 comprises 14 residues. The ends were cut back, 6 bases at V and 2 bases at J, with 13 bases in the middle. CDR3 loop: CASSPTGPNTEAFF. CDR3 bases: TGTGCCAGCAGCCCTACAGGGCCCAACACTGAAGCTTTCTTT.

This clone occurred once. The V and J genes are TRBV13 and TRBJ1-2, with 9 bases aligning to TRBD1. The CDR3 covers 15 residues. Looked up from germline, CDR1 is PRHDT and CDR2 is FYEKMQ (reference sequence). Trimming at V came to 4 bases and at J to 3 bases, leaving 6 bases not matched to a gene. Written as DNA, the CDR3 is TGTGCCAGCAGCTCACCGGGACAGGGTTACTATGGCTACACCTTC. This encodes CASSSPGQGYYGYTF. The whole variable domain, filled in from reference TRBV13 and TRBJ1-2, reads AAGVIQSPRHLIKEKRETATLKCYPIPRHDTVYWYQQGPGQDPQFLISFYEKMQSDKGSIPDRFSAQQFSDYHSELNMSSLELGDSALYFCASSSPGQGYYGYTFGSGTRLTVV.

For the CDR3, the DNA is TGTGCCAGCAGTTCACCCGGGACTAGCGGGGGGGCCGGGGAGCTGTTTTTT. Translation gives CASSSPGTSGGAGELFF. V usage is TRBV5-4 and J usage is TRBJ2-2; 16 bases map to TRBD2. The V segment lost 5 bases and the J segment 6 bases; nucleotides outside the gene matches: 7. CDR1 SGHNT and CDR2 YYREEE come from the germline V gene (reference sequence). The CDR3 length is 17 residues.

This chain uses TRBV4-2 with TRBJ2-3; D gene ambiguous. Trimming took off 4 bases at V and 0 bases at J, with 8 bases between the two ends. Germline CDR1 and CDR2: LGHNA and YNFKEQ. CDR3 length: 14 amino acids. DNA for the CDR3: TGTGCCAGCAGCCCCCCGACTAGCACAGATACGCAGTATTTT. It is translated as CASSPPTSTDTQYF.

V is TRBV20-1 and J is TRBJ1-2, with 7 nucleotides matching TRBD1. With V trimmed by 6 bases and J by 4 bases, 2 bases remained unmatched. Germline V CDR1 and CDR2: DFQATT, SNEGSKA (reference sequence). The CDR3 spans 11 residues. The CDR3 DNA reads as TGCAGTGCCAGGGGGGTCTATGGCTACACCTTC. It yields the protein CSARGVYGYTF.

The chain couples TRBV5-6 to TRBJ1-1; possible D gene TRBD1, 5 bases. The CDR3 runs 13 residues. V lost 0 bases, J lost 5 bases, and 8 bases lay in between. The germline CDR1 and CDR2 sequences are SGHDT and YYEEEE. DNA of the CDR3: TGTGCCAGCAGCTTGGCAGGGTCGACTGAAGCTTTCTTT. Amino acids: CASSLAGSTEAFF.

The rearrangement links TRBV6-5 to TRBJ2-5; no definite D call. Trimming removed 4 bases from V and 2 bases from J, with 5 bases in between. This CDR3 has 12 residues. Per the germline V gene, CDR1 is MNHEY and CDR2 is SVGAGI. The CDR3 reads CASSSRQETQYF. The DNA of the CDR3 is TGTGCCAGCAGTTCGAGACAAGAGACCCAGTACTTC.

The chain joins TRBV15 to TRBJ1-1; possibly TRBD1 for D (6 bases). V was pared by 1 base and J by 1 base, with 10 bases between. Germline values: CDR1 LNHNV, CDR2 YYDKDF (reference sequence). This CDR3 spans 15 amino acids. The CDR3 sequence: CATSRAIQGNTEAFF. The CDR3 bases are TGTGCCACCAGCAGAGCCATACAGGGGAACACTGAAGCTTTCTTT.

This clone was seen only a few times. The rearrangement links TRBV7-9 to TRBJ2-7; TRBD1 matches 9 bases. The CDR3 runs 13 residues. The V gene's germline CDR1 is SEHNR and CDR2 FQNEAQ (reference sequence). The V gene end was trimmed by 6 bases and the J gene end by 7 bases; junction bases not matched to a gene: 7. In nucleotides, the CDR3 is TGTGCCAGCAGTCCCGGGACAGGGCGAGAGCAGTACTTC. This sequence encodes CASSPGTGREQYF.

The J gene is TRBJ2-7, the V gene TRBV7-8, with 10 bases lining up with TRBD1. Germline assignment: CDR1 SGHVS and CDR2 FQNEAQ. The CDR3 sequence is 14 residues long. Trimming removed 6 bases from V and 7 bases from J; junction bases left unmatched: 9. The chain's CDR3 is CASRERQGAREQYF. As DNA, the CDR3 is TGTGCCAGCAGGGAGAGACAGGGGGCGCGGGAGCAGTACTTC.

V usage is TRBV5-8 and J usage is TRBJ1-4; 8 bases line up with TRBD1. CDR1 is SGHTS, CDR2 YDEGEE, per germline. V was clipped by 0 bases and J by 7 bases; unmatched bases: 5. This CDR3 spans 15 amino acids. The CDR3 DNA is TGTGCCAGCAGCTTGGACAGGGGGAGGAGTGAAAAACTGTTTTTT. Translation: CASSLDRGRSEKLFF.

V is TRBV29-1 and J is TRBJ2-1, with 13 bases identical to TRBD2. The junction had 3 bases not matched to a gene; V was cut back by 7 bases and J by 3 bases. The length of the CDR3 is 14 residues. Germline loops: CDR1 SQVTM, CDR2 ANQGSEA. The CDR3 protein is CSALAGGVYNEQFF. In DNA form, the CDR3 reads TGCAGCGCACTAGCGGGAGGGGTCTACAATGAGCAGTTCTTC.

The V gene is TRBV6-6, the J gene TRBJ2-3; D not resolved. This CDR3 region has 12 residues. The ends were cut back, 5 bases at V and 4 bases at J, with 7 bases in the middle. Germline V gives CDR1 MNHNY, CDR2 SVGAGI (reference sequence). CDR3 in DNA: TGTGCCAGCAGTGTCCTAGCAGATACGCAGTATTTT. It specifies CASSVLADTQYF.

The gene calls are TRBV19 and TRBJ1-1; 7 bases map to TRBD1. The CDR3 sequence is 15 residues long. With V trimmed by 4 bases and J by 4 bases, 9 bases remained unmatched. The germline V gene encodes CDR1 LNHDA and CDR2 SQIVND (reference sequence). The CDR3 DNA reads TGTGCCAGTAGTACCCTGACAGGGAGAGGCACTGAAGCTTTCTTT. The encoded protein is CASSTLTGRGTEAFF. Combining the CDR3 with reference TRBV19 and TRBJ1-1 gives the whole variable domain DGGITQSPKYLFRKEGQNVTLSCEQNLNHDAMYWYRQDPGQGLRLIYYSQIVNDFQKGDIAEGYSVSREKKESFPLTVTSAQKNPTAFYLCASSTLTGRGTEAFFGQGTRLTVV.